The T cell receptor (beta chain) described here comes from a study of molecular identifiers for immune sequencing clone quantification. This clonotype was recorded many times. TCRdb re-derived calls from the PCR reads in MiXCR, one entry per CDR3 protein. The sample records under 800,000 distinct CDR3 sequences, roughly 25% being singletons. CDR1 is MNHEY and CDR2 is SMNVEV in the germline V gene (reference sequence). Deletions cut 5 bases from V and 0 bases from J, with 18 bases between. This CDR3 region has 17 residues. The specimen sequenced was naive CD8+ T cells from blood, with Jurkat cell RNA spiked in. Stated subset: FACS-sorted CD8+CD4-CCR7+CD45RA+ naive T cells. V and J are TRBV27 and TRBJ2-3; the D gene is possibly TRBD1 (6 bases). The receptor's source is a human donor in good health. Some libraries in this study had Jurkat cell RNA spiked in. The CDR3: CASSQSPPTGSTDTQYF. The DNA for the CDR3 is TGTGCCAGCAGTCAATCTCCGCCGACAGGTAGCACAGATACGCAGTATTTT.